The rows below give T cell receptor beta chains drawn from one sample of a study of T cell responses to AZD1222 COVID-19 vaccine. Assay: immunoSEQ multiplex PCR; the TCRdb copy retains only in-frame clones and omits some. The sample lists 150,000 to 200,000 clones, roughly 92% seen once, with just over 5% in the top ten. The sample consisted of peripheral blood, taken 28 days after the second AZD1222 dose. These receptors were obtained from an adult who received the AZD1222 COVID-19 vaccine. The CDR3 runs from the conserved cysteine through the conserved F or W. A D gene is named only where the DNA matches it firmly. The listing skips clone size in some rows; elsewhere it reads once, few, many or a size class.

D	V	J	size	DNA	CDR3
.	TRBV18	TRBJ2-1	.	TGTGCCAGCTCACCACGGACAGATTACAATGAGCAGTTCTTC	CASSPRTDYNEQFF
.	TRBV6-5	TRBJ2-6	few	TGTGCCAGCAGGGCAGGGGGGTCTGGGGCCAACGTCCTGACTTTC	CASRAGGSGANVLTF
TRBD2	TRBV19	TRBJ2-7	once	TGTGCCAGCAGCCGTCTAGCGGGAATCGAGCAGTACTTC	CASSRLAGIEQYF
.	TRBV5-1	TRBJ2-3	.	TGCGCCAGCAGCTTGGGCGAAGCGCCCACAGATACGCAGTATTTT	CASSLGEAPTDTQYF
.	TRBV28	TRBJ1-2	once	TGTGCCAGCAGCTCAGGGGTCGACTACACCTTC	CASSSGVDYTF
.	TRBV2	TRBJ2-1	once	TGTGCCAGCAGTTATAGCGAACTCCCCTACAATGAGCAGTTCTTC	CASSYSELPYNEQFF
.	TRBV24-1	TRBJ2-5	once	TGTGCCACCAGTGATTTCCCCCCCAAGGGGGGGGAGACCCAGTACTTC	CATSDFPPKGGETQYF
TRBD2	TRBV19	TRBJ2-1	.	TGTGCCAGTAGTAAGGGACTACCCCAAAGAGGTGAGCAGTTCTTC	CASSKGLPQRGEQFF
TRBD2	TRBV5-4	TRBJ2-3	.	TGTGCCAGCAGCTTGACGGGAGGCCCGCTCACAGATACGCAGTATTTT	CASSLTGGPLTDTQYF
.	TRBV6-1	TRBJ1-2	.	TGTGCCAGCAGTGAAGTGGGGGGGAGAGGTGGCTACACCTTC	CASSEVGGRGGYTF
TRBD2	TRBV6-6	TRBJ2-1	.	TGTGCCAGCAGTCACGACGAGCTAGCGGGATATAGTGGTGAGCAGTTCTTC	CASSHDELAGYSGEQFF
.	TRBV27	TRBJ1-4	.	TGTGCCAGCAGTCCTCTATCGGGCTCCCCATCGGGGTGGACTAATGAAAAACTGTTTTTT	CASSPLSGSPSGWTNEKLFF
.	TRBV12-3/TRBV12-4	TRBJ1-1	.	TGTGCCAGCAGTTTGGCCGAGGGTGAAGCTTTCTTT	CASSLAEGEAFF
TRBD2	TRBV5-4	TRBJ2-5	once	TGTGCCAGCAGTTCTCGACTAGCAGATCAAGAGACCCAGTACTTC	CASSSRLADQETQYF
.	TRBV19	TRBJ1-5	.	TGTGCCACCGGGAGTGCAATTAGACAGCCCCAGCATTTT	CATGSAIRQPQHF
.	TRBV7-2	TRBJ1-2	.	TGTGCCAGCAGCTTAGGGGGTAACTATGGCTACACCTTC	CASSLGGNYGYTF
.	TRBV11-2	TRBJ2-3	.	TGTGCCAGCAGCTTATATCCCCTGTCACGCACAGATACGCAGTATTTT	CASSLYPLSRTDTQYF
.	TRBV18	TRBJ1-2	.	TGTGCCAGCTCACCTCCTTCTGGACCCTATGGCTACACCTTC	CASSPPSGPYGYTF
.	TRBV19	TRBJ1-1	.	TGTGCCAGTACCTATAGGGCGGGTCTTGAAGCTTTCTTT	CASTYRAGLEAFF
.	TRBV28	TRBJ1-5	.	TGTGCCAGCAGGCTAACACCTGCCGGGCCCCAGCATTTT	CASRLTPAGPQHF
.	TRBV7-9	TRBJ1-4	.	TGTGCCAGCAGCTTTGGGCTGGCGGGGACTAATGAAAAACTGTTTTTT	CASSFGLAGTNEKLFF
TRBD1	TRBV4-1	TRBJ1-2	.	TGCGCCAGCAGCCAACTACAGGGGAACAGGGGCTACACCTTC	CASSQLQGNRGYTF
.	TRBV19	TRBJ1-1	.	TGTGCCAGTAGTATAGTTTCGGGCGGGAACACTGAAGCTTTCTTT	CASSIVSGGNTEAFF
TRBD1	TRBV6-1	TRBJ1-2	.	TGTGCCAGCAGTGAAACAGGGGGCTATGGCTACACCTTC	CASSETGGYGYTF
TRBD1	TRBV5-1	TRBJ2-7	once	TGCGCCAGCAGCTTAGGGGACAGATCCTACGAGCAGTACTTC	CASSLGDRSYEQYF
TRBD2	TRBV19	TRBJ2-5	.	TGTGCCAGTAGTATAGGGTGGGCTAGCGGGATGGAGACCCAGTACTTC	CASSIGWASGMETQYF
.	TRBV5-8	TRBJ2-3	.	TGTGCCAGCAGCTTCACAGATACGCAGTATTTT	CASSFTDTQYF
TRBD1	TRBV15	TRBJ2-2	.	TGTGCCACCAGCAGACTACCGGGACAGGGAGGGAACACCGGGGAGCTGTTTTTT	CATSRLPGQGGNTGELFF
.	TRBV28	TRBJ1-5	.	TGTGCCAGCAGGTCAGACGGGGGCAATCAGCCCCAGCATTTT	CASRSDGGNQPQHF
.	TRBV6-6	TRBJ2-5	.	TGTGCCAGCAGTTACTTTCGGGACGAGACCCAGTACTTC	CASSYFRDETQYF
.	TRBV6-1	TRBJ2-7	.	TGTGCCAGCAGTGAACTCCCCCGGGAGACCCTTAGCACCTACGAGCAGTACTTC	CASSELPRETLSTYEQYF
.	TRBV21-1	TRBJ2-5	.	TGTGCCAGCAGCAAAACGAACGAAAACGCAAAGGGACAGAGAATCGAGACCCAGTACTTC	CASSKTNENAKGQRIETQYF
TRBD1	TRBV30	TRBJ1-2	.	TGTGCCTGGAGTGGGACAGGTACCGCTTGGGATGGCTACACCTTC	CAWSGTGTAWDGYTF
TRBD1	TRBV4-1	TRBJ1-1	.	TGCGCCAGCAGCCAGCCGGGACAGGGCTATATGAACACTGAAGCTTTCTTT	CASSQPGQGYMNTEAFF
TRBD1	TRBV2	TRBJ1-2	.	TGTGCCAGCAGTGAGCAAGACAGGGTTAACTATGGCTACACCTTC	CASSEQDRVNYGYTF
TRBD2	TRBV7-2	TRBJ2-7	.	TGTGCCAGCAGCTTAGTGTGGGAGGGACGAAACGAGCAGTACTTC	CASSLVWEGRNEQYF
.	TRBV5-4	TRBJ1-1	.	TGTGCCAGCAGCCTGGACATGAAGAACACTGAAGCTTTCTTT	CASSLDMKNTEAFF
TRBD2	TRBV11-3	TRBJ2-1	.	TGTGCCAACCTCCACCTGTGGGCTAGCGGGAGGTGTGAGCAGTTCTTC	CANLHLWASGRCEQFF
.	TRBV29-1	TRBJ2-1	.	TGCAGCGCCGAGTGGTACTATTTTGAGCAGTTCTTC	CSAEWYYFEQFF
.	TRBV12-3/TRBV12-4	TRBJ2-3	.	TGTGCCAGCAGCCGGGGCGCGGATACGCAGTATTTT	CASSRGADTQYF
.	TRBV5-4	TRBJ2-3	.	TGTGCCAGCAGCTTCGCGGGAACGGGCACAGATACGCAGTATTTT	CASSFAGTGTDTQYF
.	TRBV30	TRBJ2-3	.	TGTGCCTGGGCGGCAGGGCACCCGGATACGCAGTATTTT	CAWAAGHPDTQYF
TRBD2	TRBV4-1	TRBJ2-4	.	TGCGCCAGCAGCCAAGACCGGGGTAGCGGGAGGGCCAGGTTCATTCAGTACTTC	CASSQDRGSGRARFIQYF
.	TRBV4-1	TRBJ2-3	.	TGCGCCAGCAGCCGAACACCCTGGGGCGATGCGCAGTATTTT	CASSRTPWGDAQYF
TRBD2	TRBV7-9	TRBJ2-1	.	TGTGCCAGCAGCTTACCGGGACTAACTACCGGCAATGAGCAGTTCTTC	CASSLPGLTTGNEQFF
.	TRBV7-9	TRBJ1-1	.	TGTGCCAGCACCTCTTCCAACACTGAAGCTTTCTTT	CASTSSNTEAFF
.	TRBV4-1	TRBJ1-2	.	TGCGCCAGCAGCCAAGATCGCTCAGGGACCTATGGCTACACCTTC	CASSQDRSGTYGYTF
TRBD1	TRBV28	TRBJ1-2	once	TGTGCCAGCCAGACCGACAGGGGAATGCATGGCTACACCTTC	CASQTDRGMHGYTF
.	TRBV14	TRBJ2-7	.	TGTGCCAGCAGCCGGAACCGGGGATACGAGCAGTACTTC	CASSRNRGYEQYF
.	TRBV6-2/TRBV6-3	TRBJ2-3	.	TGTGCCAGCAGCCCAAGACTAGCAGATACGCAGTATTTT	CASSPRLADTQYF
.	TRBV5-5	TRBJ1-2	.	TGTGCCAGCAGATCGACAGGTCTAAACTATGGCTACACCTTC	CASRSTGLNYGYTF
.	TRBV10-1	TRBJ1-5	.	TGCGCCAGCAGTGAACTGGGAGATCAGCCCCAGCATTTT	CASSELGDQPQHF
.	TRBV29-1	TRBJ1-2	.	TGCAGCGTTGCGTTAGCCTATGGCTACACCTTC	CSVALAYGYTF
.	TRBV30	TRBJ1-5	.	TGTGCCTGGAGTGGAGGGGGACGGGATCAGCCCCAGCATTTT	CAWSGGGRDQPQHF
TRBD2	TRBV28	TRBJ2-4	.	TGTGCCAGCAGGAAGGCCGGGACTAGCGGGCTACTAGCCAAAAACATTCAGTACTTC	CASRKAGTSGLLAKNIQYF
.	TRBV28	TRBJ2-3	.	TGTGCCAGCAGTTCGGGAGCTGCTGGAGATACGCAGTATTTT	CASSSGAAGDTQYF
.	TRBV12-5	TRBJ2-1	.	TGTGCTAGTGGTTTGGGCTATGAGCAGTTCTTC	CASGLGYEQFF